This T cell receptor beta chain originates from a study of blood T cell repertoires in COVID-19. About the study: Researchers got acute and convalescent COVID-19 samples from the United States, Italy and Spain.

The CDR3 contains 13 residues. Germline V gives CDR1 SGHNT, CDR2 YYREEE (reference sequence). Losses at the gene ends were 3 bases for V and 6 bases for J; bases not matched to a gene: 2. This table comes from immunoSEQ multiplex PCR, and its TCRdb copy is limited to in-frame clones, with some not included. Of 210,000 or so clones listed, 80% to 90% were seen once; the top ten hold roughly 2.9%. The rearrangement uses TRBV5-4 and TRBJ1-2, with 10 bases lining up with TRBD1. What was sequenced was peripheral blood. This sequence originates from a middle-aged man with active or convalescent COVID-19. The CDR3 sequence: CASSSGQGDGYTF. The DNA for the CDR3 is TGTGCCAGCAGCTCAGGACAGGGGGATGGCTACACCTTC. The variable domain in full, with the rest retrieved from reference TRBV5-4 and TRBJ1-2, is ETGVTQSPTHLIKTRGQQVTLRCSSQSGHNTVSWYQQALGQGPQFIFQYYREEENGRGNFPPRFSGLQFPNYSSELNVNALELDDSALYLCASSSGQGDGYTFGSGTRLTVV.